One and the same sample provided the 29 T cell receptor beta chains below, sequenced in a study of blood T cell repertoires in COVID-19 (dated by TCRdb to between 2020 and 2021). Libraries were built with the immunoSEQ multiplex PCR assay. The table comes from immuneACCESS by way of TCRdb, which keeps in-frame sequences with V and J called. Part of the clones is missing from these tables; in studies checked, under half for an unresolved V gene and the rest for unknown reasons. This sample comprises 200,000 to 250,000 clones, about four fifths of them detected only once. Clones ranked in the top ten supply approximately 12% of the sample. The specimen was peripheral blood. These receptors were obtained from a woman in her forties with acute or convalescent COVID-19.

The rearrangement links TRBV6-1 to TRBJ2-7; 10 bases align to TRBD2. The V gene end was trimmed by 3 bases and the J gene end by 1 base; junction bases not matched to a gene: 6. The CDR3 covers 16 residues. In germline, CDR1 is MNHNS, CDR2 SASEGT. The CDR3 spells CASSDPGTSVSYEQYF. The CDR3 DNA sequence: TGTGCCAGCAGTGACCCCGGGACTAGCGTTTCCTACGAGCAGTACTTC.

The chain has TRBV19 and TRBJ1-5; D call uncertain. CDR1 and CDR2 (germline): LNHDA, SQIVND (reference sequence). The CDR3 totals 12 residues. Deletions cut 5 bases from V and 2 bases from J, with 4 bases between. CDR3 residues: CASSSGNQPQHF. The CDR3 bases are TGTGCCAGTAGTTCTGGCAATCAGCCCCAGCATTTT.

The chain joins TRBV6-1 to TRBJ1-3, with D hard to call. V dropped 4 bases and J dropped 0 bases, with 13 bases sitting between them. CDR1 is MNHNS, CDR2 SASEGT, per germline. The length of the CDR3 is 16 residues. CDR3 bases: TGTGCCAGCAGTGTCGTCCCGGGAATCTCTGGAAACACCATATATTTT. Residues: CASSVVPGISGNTIYF.

CDR3 DNA: TGCGCCAGCAGCCCCCCTTCTCCCTATGGCTACACCTTC. The encoded protein is CASSPPSPYGYTF. This sequence joins TRBV10-2 and TRBJ1-2; no clear D. V was pared by 6 bases and J by 4 bases, with 12 bases between. CDR1 is WSHSY, CDR2 SAAADI, per germline. This CDR3 spans 13 amino acids.

The V and J genes are TRBV5-1 and TRBJ2-3, with 9 bases lining up with TRBD1. Unmatched junction bases numbered 2, after V lost 0 bases and J lost 3 bases. This CDR3 has 15 residues. The V gene's germline CDR1 is SGHRS and CDR2 YFSETQ. In DNA form, the CDR3 reads TGCGCCAGCAGCTTGGGGGGACAGGGAACAGATACGCAGTATTTT. Translating it yields CASSLGGQGTDTQYF.

The rearrangement uses TRBV5-6 and TRBJ1-2, with 9 bases matching TRBD1. The V and J ends lost 4 bases and 6 bases, in that order; junction bases with no gene match: 4. The CDR3 extends over 13 amino acids. Germline V gene lookup returns CDR1 SGHDT and CDR2 YYEEEE. The CDR3 spells CASSRGQGNGYTF. The DNA for the CDR3 is TGTGCCAGCAGCCGGGGACAGGGAAATGGCTACACCTTC. Supplemented by reference TRBV5-6 and TRBJ1-2, the full variable domain reads DAGVTQSPTHLIKTRGQQVTLRCSPKSGHDTVSWYQQALGQGPQFIFQYYEEEERQRGNFPDRFSGHQFPNYSSELNVNALLLGDSALYLCASSRGQGNGYTFGSGTRLTVV.

This clone was counted a single time. The chain uses TRBV19 and TRBJ2-7; 7 bases align to TRBD2. From germline, CDR1 is LNHDA and CDR2 SQIVND (reference sequence). The CDR3 runs 14 residues. Trimming removed 5 bases from V and 5 bases from J; junction bases left unmatched: 9. CDR3 sequence: CASSPGEGINEQYF. The CDR3 DNA reads TGTGCCAGTAGTCCCGGGGAGGGTATAAACGAGCAGTACTTC.

The chain combines TRBV7-6 with TRBJ2-7, with D possibly TRBD2 on 6 matching bases. The CDR3 is 15 residues long. Trimming pared 1 base from V and 6 bases from J, leaving 16 bases between. Germline CDR1 SGHVS, CDR2 FNYEAQ. As DNA, the CDR3 is TGTGCCAGCAGCTTAGGGGTTAGCGGCATCGGCGAGCAGTACTTC. It is translated as CASSLGVSGIGEQYF.

The genes are TRBV5-1 and TRBJ2-5; TRBD1 aligns across 9 bases. CDR3 length: 15 amino acids. Trimming took 2 bases from V and 4 from J; bases not matched to a gene: 6. Germline V CDR1 and CDR2: SGHRS, YFSETQ. CDR3: CASSLDRGKGETQYF. The CDR3 DNA is TGCGCCAGCAGCTTAGACAGGGGGAAGGGAGAGACCCAGTACTTC.

V gene TRBV24-1 combines with J gene TRBJ2-3; tentative D call: TRBD1 (5 bases). Trimming removed 4 bases at V and 0 bases at J, with 13 bases between. Per germline, CDR1 KGHDR and CDR2 SFDVKD. This CDR3 contains 16 residues. CDR3 sequence: CATSDPGRTSTDTQYF. In DNA, the CDR3 is TGTGCCACCAGTGACCCCGGCAGGACAAGCACAGATACGCAGTATTTT.

J is TRBJ1-4 and V is TRBV19; possibly TRBD1 for D (6 bases). Looked up from germline, CDR1 is LNHDA and CDR2 is SQIVND (reference sequence). The ends were cut back, 7 bases at V and 3 bases at J, with 12 bases in the middle. This CDR3 region has 14 residues. The CDR3 sequence is CASNQGRANEKLFF. Written as DNA, the CDR3 is TGTGCCAGTAACCAGGGGAGGGCTAATGAAAAACTGTTTTTT.

V usage is TRBV6-5 and J usage is TRBJ2-2; TRBD1 is a possible D gene (6 bases). The CDR3 length is 15 residues. The germline CDR1 and CDR2 sequences are MNHEY and SVGAGI. The V end was cut by 5 bases, the J end by 5 bases, with 15 bases between. In DNA form, the CDR3 reads TGTGCCAGCAGTCCTCAGGGGTGGGGGACCGGGGAGCTGTTTTTT. This sequence encodes CASSPQGWGTGELFF.

The gene calls are TRBV5-4 and TRBJ2-7; the match to TRBD2 covers 9 bases. This CDR3 has 17 residues. Germline lookup yields CDR1 SGHNT and CDR2 YYREEE (reference sequence). V trimming: 0 bases; J trimming: 6 bases; junction bases outside the gene matches: 13. CDR3 region: CASSLGGSGSSPSEQYF. Here the CDR3 DNA reads TGTGCCAGCAGCTTGGGGGGTAGCGGGAGTTCCCCCAGCGAGCAGTACTTC.

V is TRBV2 and J is TRBJ2-3; D possibly corresponds to TRBD2 (6 bases). The germline V and J ends were trimmed by 10 bases and 1 base, with 15 bases remaining between them. In germline, CDR1 is SNHLY, CDR2 FYNNEI. The CDR3 totals 14 residues. The CDR3 protein is CATGVTSGTDTQYF. The CDR3 bases are TGTGCCACCGGCGTGACTAGTGGCACAGATACGCAGTATTTT.

The CDR3 DNA reads as TGTGCCAGCAGCTCACGACTAGCGGGGGGGGACCGCACAGATACGCAGTATTTT. This translates into CASSSRLAGGDRTDTQYF. This sequence joins TRBV7-2 and TRBJ2-3, with TRBD2 matching over 14 bases. Germline CDR1 reads SGHTA; CDR2 reads FQGNSA. This CDR3 is 18 amino acids long. The V segment lost 4 bases and the J segment 1 base; nucleotides outside the gene matches: 7.

The rearrangement links TRBV29-1 to TRBJ2-5; D unclear. CDR3 size: 11 residues. The germline V gene has CDR1 SQVTM and CDR2 ANQGSEA. The V gene lost 6 bases and the J gene lost 2 bases, with 7 bases spanning the gap. CDR3 DNA sequence: TGCAGCGTCGCAGATCAAGAGACCCAGTACTTC. As protein: CSVADQETQYF.

J is TRBJ1-5 and V is TRBV7-2, with D possibly matching TRBD1 (5 bases). Trimming cost V 0 bases and J 1 base, with 7 bases left between them. Germline V gene lookup returns CDR1 SGHTA and CDR2 FQGNSA. The CDR3 has 15 amino acids. The DNA for the CDR3 is TGTGCCAGCAGCTTAGCCAGACAGAGCAATCAGCCCCAGCATTTT. Its translation is CASSLARQSNQPQHF.

This chain's CDR3 is CASKTGTGNQPQHF. CDR3 nucleotides: TGTGCCAGCAAGACCGGGACAGGTAATCAGCCCCAGCATTTT. The V gene is TRBV2, the J gene TRBJ1-5; 8 bases match TRBD1. The germline V gene encodes CDR1 SNHLY and CDR2 FYNNEI. CDR3 length: 14 residues. J lost 4 bases, V lost 7 bases, and 6 bases had no gene match.

For the CDR3, the DNA is TGTGCCAGCAGCGTAGATAACAGGGGGCCTGGAAACACCATATATTTT. Encoded protein: CASSVDNRGPGNTIYF. This chain joins TRBV9 and TRBJ1-3, with 9 nucleotides matching TRBD1. Trimming cost V 0 bases and J 2 bases; bases outside gene matches: 3. This CDR3 is built from 16 residues. The germline CDR1 and CDR2 sequences are SGDLS and YYNGEE.

This rearrangement joins TRBV18 to TRBJ2-7; D gene unclear. Germline V CDR1 and CDR2: KGHSH, LQKENI. Trimming stripped 6 bases from V and 0 bases from J, with 6 bases between. The CDR3 contains 12 residues. CDR3: CASSLSSYEQYF. The CDR3 DNA is TGTGCCAGCTCTCTGAGCTCCTACGAGCAGTACTTC.

J is TRBJ2-3 and V is TRBV10-3; D perhaps matches TRBD2 (5 bases). The germline V gene has CDR1 ENHRY and CDR2 SYGVKD. V was pared by 3 bases and J by 2 bases, with 9 bases between. This CDR3 has 14 amino acids. The CDR3 DNA is TGTGCCATCAGTGATCTGCTAGCCACAGATACGCAGTATTTT. Translating gives CAISDLLATDTQYF.

This clone was recorded a few times. The rearrangement joins TRBV30 to TRBJ1-1; possibly TRBD1 for D (5 bases). V dropped 2 bases and J dropped 5 bases, with 18 bases sitting between them. The CDR3 runs 15 residues. Germline V gene data show CDR1 as GTSNPN and CDR2 as SVGIG (reference sequence). DNA for the CDR3: TGTGCCTGGAGTTTACAGGTTTTATTTGGAACTGAAGCTTTCTTT. Amino acid sequence: CAWSLQVLFGTEAFF.

Remarks on this clone: The junction shows a germline mismatch at one end, possibly a read error. The genes are TRBV5-6 and TRBJ2-4; 8 bases map to TRBD2. The CDR3 runs 12 residues. CDR1 and CDR2 from the germline V gene are SGHDT and YYEEEE. This chain's CDR3 is CASSLATAGGQF. As DNA, the CDR3 is TGTGCCAGCAGCTTGGCCACTGCGGGAGGTCAATTC.

This chain uses TRBV6-5 with TRBJ1-1, with a weak D call TRBD1 (5 bases). Per the germline V gene, CDR1 is MNHEY and CDR2 is SVGAGI. The V gene lost 4 bases and the J gene lost 7 bases, with 13 bases spanning the gap. This CDR3 has 13 residues. The CDR3 loop is CASSFAGGIEAFF. The CDR3 bases are TGTGCCAGCAGTTTCGCCGGGGGTATTGAAGCTTTCTTT.

The chain is built from TRBV24-1 and TRBJ2-5, with TRBD2 matching 7 bases. V lost 8 bases to trimming and J lost 1 base; unmatched junction nucleotides: 6. The CDR3 contains 14 residues. CDR1 and CDR2 (germline): KGHDR, SFDVKD. The CDR3 region has the DNA TGTGCCACCAACGGGGGAGGGCCCCAAGAGACCCAGTACTTC. Its translation is CATNGGGPQETQYF.

The V gene is TRBV12-3 or TRBV12-4, the J gene TRBJ2-2, with D unclear. The V end was cut by 5 bases, the J end by 5 bases, with 9 bases between. This CDR3 is 13 amino acids long. The CDR3 DNA sequence: TGTGCCAGCAGTGCCGTAGATACCGGGGAGCTGTTTTTT. This gives the protein CASSAVDTGELFF.

This chain connects TRBV27 to TRBJ2-3, with 8 bases identical to TRBD1. The CDR3 runs to 19 residues. The junction had 16 bases not matched to a gene; V was cut back by 2 bases and J by 3 bases. The germline V gene has CDR1 MNHEY and CDR2 SMNVEV (reference sequence). CDR3 protein: CASSLGPSERDRTTDTQYF. For the CDR3, the DNA is TGTGCCAGCAGTTTAGGTCCCTCCGAGAGGGACAGGACTACAGATACGCAGTATTTT.

The chain combines TRBV3-1 (or the pseudogene TRBV3-2) with TRBJ2-2; 9 nucleotides align to TRBD2. The CDR3 sequence is 18 residues long. Germline lookup yields CDR1 LGHDT and CDR2 YNNKEL (reference sequence). V lost 7 bases and J lost 7; bases outside the gene matches: 19. CDR3 in DNA: TGTGCCAGCAACCTAAAGTGGGCGCGGGGGGGCCGTGGCGGGGAGCTGTTTTTT. Encoded protein: CASNLKWARGGRGGELFF.

This clone was counted at least ten times. The rearrangement links TRBV7-8 to TRBJ2-3; D is perhaps TRBD1 (6 bases). This CDR3 comprises 16 residues. Trimming removed 5 bases from V and 3 bases from J, with 18 bases in between. Germline V gives CDR1 SGHVS, CDR2 FQNEAQ. CDR3 sequence (DNA): TGTGCCAGCAGCAATACCCGCCGGACAGTTACAGATACGCAGTATTTT. Its protein is CASSNTRRTVTDTQYF. The full variable domain, rest sourced from reference TRBV7-8 and TRBJ2-3, is GAGVSQSPRYKVAKRGQDVALRCDPISGHVSLFWYQQALGQGPEFLTYFQNEAQLDKSGLPSDRFFAERPEGSVSTLKIQRTQQEDSAVYLCASSNTRRTVTDTQYFGPGTRLTVL.